The rows below give T cell receptor beta chains drawn from one sample of a study of early T cells in non-severe SARS-CoV-2 infection. Each CDR3 protein is one row after TCRdb ran MiXCR on the 5' RACE reads. The repertoire holds tens of thousands of distinct CDR3 sequences, with 5.6% as singletons. Sequencing used whole blood. These receptors came from an adult who was a healthcare worker with PCR-confirmed SARS-CoV-2 infection or an uninfected control (not recorded which). Each CDR3 is given with its conserved first and last residue. A D gene is named only where the DNA matches it firmly. Clone size is not always given. Where it is, it says once, few, many or a class for expanded clones.

V	length	size	D	J	DNA	CDR3
TRBV5-1	15	many	-	TRBJ2-7	TGCGCCAGCAGCCCCGGCGGCAGCAGGTTCTACGAGCAGTACTTC	CASSPGGSRFYEQYF
TRBV29-1	11	few	TRBD1	TRBJ2-4	TGCAGCGTTGGACAGGGGAACATTCAGTACTTC	CSVGQGNIQYF
TRBV6-2/TRBV6-3	14	many	TRBD2	TRBJ2-1	TGTGCCAGCGGCTTAGCGGGACCGTACAATGAGCAGTTCTTC	CASGLAGPYNEQFF
TRBV29-1	13	many	-	TRBJ2-5	TGCAGCGTTGGACAGAGCGCCCAAGAGACCCAGTACTTC	CSVGQSAQETQYF
TRBV20-1	14	many	-	TRBJ2-3	TGCAGTGCTAAGTGGGCAGGGAGCACAGATACGCAGTATTTT	CSAKWAGSTDTQYF
TRBV7-9	15	many	TRBD2	TRBJ2-3	TGTGCCAGCAGCTTATTAGCGGGAGGGTCAGATACGCAGTATTTT	CASSLLAGGSDTQYF
TRBV11-2	13	-	-	TRBJ1-1	TGTGCCAGCAGCTTACAAATGAACACTGAAGCTTTCTTT	CASSLQMNTEAFF
TRBV10-3	14	few	TRBD2	TRBJ2-1	TGTGCCCCGTATAGGTCCCCTAGCGGGGCGATTAGACTCTTC	CAPYRSPSGAIRLF
TRBV20-1	16	few	-	TRBJ1-6	TGCAGTGCTCCCTCAGAGGGGAGCTCCTATAATTCACCCCTCCACTTT	CSAPSEGSSYNSPLHF
TRBV7-8	15	many	-	TRBJ2-1	TGTGCCAGCAGCTCACTTAGTTCTCCGAGGAATGAGCAGTTCTTC	CASSSLSSPRNEQFF
TRBV6-6	15	-	-	TRBJ2-7	TGTGCCAGCAGTTACTCGGGACCGACTCCCTACGAGCAGTACTTC	CASSYSGPTPYEQYF
TRBV19	14	few	-	TRBJ2-5	TGTGCCAGTAGTGGGACCTCGAATCAGGAGACCCAGTACTTC	CASSGTSNQETQYF
TRBV12-3/TRBV12-4	14	few	-	TRBJ1-4	TGTGCCAGCAGTTTGGGGCAGGCCGGTGAAAAACTGTTTTTT	CASSLGQAGEKLFF
TRBV11-3	19	many	-	TRBJ2-1	TGTGCCAGCAGCATAACCCCCAGTTGGTTGGGGGGCGCCTACAATGAGCAGTTCTTC	CASSITPSWLGGAYNEQFF
TRBV27	17	many	-	TRBJ1-5	TGTGCCAGCAGTTTATTAGGGGTAGAGTTTAGCAATCAGCCCCAGCATTTT	CASSLLGVEFSNQPQHF
TRBV15	13	few	-	TRBJ1-2	TGTGCCACCAGCCCGGACAGAAACTATGGCTACACCTTC	CATSPDRNYGYTF